One sample yielded the 4 T cell receptor beta chains listed below, sequenced in a study of high-grade serous ovarian cancer treatment subgroups. Produced via immunoSEQ multiplex PCR; TCRdb's table is partial and in-frame only. The sample has 3,000 to 4,000 clones, around 79% seen once. The tumor samples were collected prior to definitive surgery or chemotherapy. The sample consisted of tumor tissue. All receptors derive from a human donor with high-grade serous ovarian cancer.

V gene TRBV18 combines with J gene TRBJ2-7; 7 positions match TRBD2. The CDR3 length is 14 residues. Per germline, CDR1 KGHSH and CDR2 LQKENI. The V segment lost 6 bases and the J segment 2 bases; nucleotides outside the gene matches: 7. DNA of the CDR3: TGTGCCAGCTCCCTAGCGGAGAACCCCTACGAGCAGTACTTC. Translated, it gives CASSLAENPYEQYF.

The chain couples TRBV4-3 to TRBJ2-3; no definite D call. The ends were cut back, 3 bases at V and 2 bases at J, with 15 bases in the middle. Germline CDR1 LGHNA, CDR2 YSLEER. The CDR3 loop spans 16 amino acids. The CDR3 DNA reads TGCGCCAGCAGCCATGGGATGCTTAGGTCCACAGATACGCAGTATTTT. Amino acid sequence: CASSHGMLRSTDTQYF.

The chain couples TRBV19 to TRBJ2-3, with 11 bases lining up with TRBD2. Germline loops: CDR1 LNHDA, CDR2 SQIVND (reference sequence). Trimming cost V 6 bases and J 1 base; bases outside gene matches: 9. The length of the CDR3 is 17 residues. CDR3 in DNA: TGTGCCAGTAGCGTAGCGGGGGGGCGGTATGGCACAGATACGCAGTATTTT. Translation gives CASSVAGGRYGTDTQYF.

The chain carries TRBV2 and TRBJ2-1; D is ambiguous. The CDR3 is 11 amino acids. Germline lookup yields CDR1 SNHLY and CDR2 FYNNEI. Trimming pared 2 bases from V and 9 bases from J, leaving 5 bases between. The DNA for the CDR3 is TGTGCCAGCAGTGAAATAGGTGAGCAGTTCTTC. It is translated as CASSEIGEQFF.